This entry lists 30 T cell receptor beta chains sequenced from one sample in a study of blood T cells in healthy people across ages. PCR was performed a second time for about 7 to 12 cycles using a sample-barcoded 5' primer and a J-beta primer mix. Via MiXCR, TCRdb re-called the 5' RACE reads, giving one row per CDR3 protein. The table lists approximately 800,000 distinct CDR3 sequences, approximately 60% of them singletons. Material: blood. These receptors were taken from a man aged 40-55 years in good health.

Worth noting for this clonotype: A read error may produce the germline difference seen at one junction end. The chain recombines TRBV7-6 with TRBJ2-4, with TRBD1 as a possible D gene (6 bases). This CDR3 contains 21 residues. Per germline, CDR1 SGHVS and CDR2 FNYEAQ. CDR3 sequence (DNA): TGTGCCGGCAGCTTAGGCCTTACAGGGTTTAAGGGAAGCTCAGCCAAAAACATTCAGTACTTC. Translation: CAGSLGLTGFKGSSAKNIQYF.

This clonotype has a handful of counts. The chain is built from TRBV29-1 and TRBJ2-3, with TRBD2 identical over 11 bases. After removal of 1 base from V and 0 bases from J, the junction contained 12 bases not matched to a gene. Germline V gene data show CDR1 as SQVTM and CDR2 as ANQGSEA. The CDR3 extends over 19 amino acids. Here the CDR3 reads CSVEGTSGSDGTSTDTQYF. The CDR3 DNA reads TGCAGCGTTGAAGGGACTAGCGGGTCAGATGGGACTAGCACAGATACGCAGTATTTT.

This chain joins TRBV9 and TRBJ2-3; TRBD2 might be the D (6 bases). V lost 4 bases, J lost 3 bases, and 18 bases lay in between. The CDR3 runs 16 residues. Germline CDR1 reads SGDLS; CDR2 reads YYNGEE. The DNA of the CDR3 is TGTGCCAGCAGCCAACGGAGCGGGCGGGTTACAGATACGCAGTATTTT. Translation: CASSQRSGRVTDTQYF.

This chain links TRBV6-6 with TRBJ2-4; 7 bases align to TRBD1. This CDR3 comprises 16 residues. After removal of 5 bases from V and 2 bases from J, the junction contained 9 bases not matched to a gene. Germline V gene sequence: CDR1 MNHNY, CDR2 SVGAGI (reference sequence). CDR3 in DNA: TGTGCCAGCAGTGGACCAAAGACAGGGACCAAAAACATTCAGTACTTC. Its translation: CASSGPKTGTKNIQYF.

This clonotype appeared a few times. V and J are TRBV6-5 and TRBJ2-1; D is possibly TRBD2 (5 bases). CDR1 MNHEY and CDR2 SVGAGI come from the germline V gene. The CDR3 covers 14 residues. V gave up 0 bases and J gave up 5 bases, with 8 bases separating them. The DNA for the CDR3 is TGTGCCAGCAGTTACTCGAGGGCAAACAATGAGCAGTTCTTC. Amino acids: CASSYSRANNEQFF.

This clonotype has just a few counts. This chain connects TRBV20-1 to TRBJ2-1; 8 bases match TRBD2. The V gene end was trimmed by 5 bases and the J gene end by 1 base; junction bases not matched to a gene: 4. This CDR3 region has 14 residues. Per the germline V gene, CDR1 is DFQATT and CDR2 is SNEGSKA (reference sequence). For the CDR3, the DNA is TGCAGTGCTCTTAGCGGGACGTCCTACAATGAGCAGTTCTTC. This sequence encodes CSALSGTSYNEQFF.

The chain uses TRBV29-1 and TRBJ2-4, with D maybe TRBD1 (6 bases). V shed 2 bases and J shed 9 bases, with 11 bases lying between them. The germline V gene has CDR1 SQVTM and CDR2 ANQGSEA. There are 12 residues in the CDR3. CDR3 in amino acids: CSVERGSGIQYF. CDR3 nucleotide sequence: TGCAGCGTTGAAAGGGGGAGTGGCATTCAGTACTTC.

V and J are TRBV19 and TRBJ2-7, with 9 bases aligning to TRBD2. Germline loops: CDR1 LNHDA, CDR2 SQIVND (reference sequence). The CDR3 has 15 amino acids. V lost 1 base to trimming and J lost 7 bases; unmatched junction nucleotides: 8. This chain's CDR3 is CASSIVAGGPAEQYF. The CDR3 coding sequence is TGTGCCAGTAGTATAGTCGCGGGAGGGCCTGCGGAGCAGTACTTC.

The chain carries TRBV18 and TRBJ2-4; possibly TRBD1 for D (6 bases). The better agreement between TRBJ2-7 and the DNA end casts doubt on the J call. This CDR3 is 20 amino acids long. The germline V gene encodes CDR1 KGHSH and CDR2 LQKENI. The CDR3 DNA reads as TGTGCCAGCTCACCGAACCCAGGGGCAATAGGAGTGAGGGCCAACTACGAGCAGTACTTC. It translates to CASSPNPGAIGVRANYEQYF.

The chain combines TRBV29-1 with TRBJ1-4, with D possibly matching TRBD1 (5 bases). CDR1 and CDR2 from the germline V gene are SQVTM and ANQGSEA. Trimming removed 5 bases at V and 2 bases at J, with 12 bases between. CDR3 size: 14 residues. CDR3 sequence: CSVFDQGTNEKLFF. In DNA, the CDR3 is TGCAGCGTTTTCGACCAGGGCACTAATGAAAAACTGTTTTTT.

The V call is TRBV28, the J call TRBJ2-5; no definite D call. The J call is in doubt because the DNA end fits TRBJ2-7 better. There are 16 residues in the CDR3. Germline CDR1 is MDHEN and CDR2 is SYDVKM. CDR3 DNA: TGTGCCAGCAGTTTCCGGACGGCAGTGCGGTCCTACGAGCAGTACTTC. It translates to CASSFRTAVRSYEQYF.

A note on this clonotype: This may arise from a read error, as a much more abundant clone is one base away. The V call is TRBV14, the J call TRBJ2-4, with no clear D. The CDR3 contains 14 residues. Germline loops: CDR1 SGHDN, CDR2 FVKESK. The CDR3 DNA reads TGTGCCAGCGGCCAAGATGAAGGGAAAAACATTCAGTACTTC. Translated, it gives CASGQDEGKNIQYF. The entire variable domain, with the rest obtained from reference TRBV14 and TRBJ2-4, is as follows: EAGVTQFPSHSVIEKGQTVTLRCDPISGHDNLYWYRRVMGKEIKFLLHFVKESKQDESGMPNNRFLAERTGGTYSTLKVQPAELEDSGVYFCASGQDEGKNIQYFGAGTRLSVL.

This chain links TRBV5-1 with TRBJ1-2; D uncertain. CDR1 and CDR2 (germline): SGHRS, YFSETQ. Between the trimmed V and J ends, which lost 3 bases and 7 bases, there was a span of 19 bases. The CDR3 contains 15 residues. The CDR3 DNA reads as TGCGCCAGCAGCTACGACACCCAAAGATTTGGTGGCTACACCTTC. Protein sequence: CASSYDTQRFGGYTF.

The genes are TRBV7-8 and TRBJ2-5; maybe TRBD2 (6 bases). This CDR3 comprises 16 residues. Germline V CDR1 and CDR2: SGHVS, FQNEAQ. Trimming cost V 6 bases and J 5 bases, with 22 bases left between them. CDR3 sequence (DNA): TGTGCCAGCAGTGAAGCGTCCACGTGGAGGGACGAGACCCAGTACTTC. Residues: CASSEASTWRDETQYF.

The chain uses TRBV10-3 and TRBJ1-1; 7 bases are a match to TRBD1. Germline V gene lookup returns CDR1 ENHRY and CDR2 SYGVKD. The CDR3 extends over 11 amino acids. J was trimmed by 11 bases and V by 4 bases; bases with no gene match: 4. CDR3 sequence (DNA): TGTGCCATCAGTGGACAGGGTTTGGCTTTCTTT. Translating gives CAISGQGLAFF.

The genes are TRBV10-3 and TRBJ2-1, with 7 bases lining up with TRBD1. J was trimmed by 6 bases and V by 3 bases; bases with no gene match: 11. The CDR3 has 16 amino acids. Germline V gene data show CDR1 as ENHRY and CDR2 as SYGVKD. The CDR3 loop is CAISELPGTAVNEQFF. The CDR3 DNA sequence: TGTGCCATCAGTGAACTCCCCGGGACAGCAGTCAATGAGCAGTTCTTC.

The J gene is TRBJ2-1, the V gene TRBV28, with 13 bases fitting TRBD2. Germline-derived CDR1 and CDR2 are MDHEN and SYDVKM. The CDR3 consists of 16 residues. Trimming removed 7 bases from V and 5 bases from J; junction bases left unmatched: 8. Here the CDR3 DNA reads TGTGCCAGCAATTGGGGGACTAGCGGGGCGAACAATGAGCAGTTCTTC. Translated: CASNWGTSGANNEQFF. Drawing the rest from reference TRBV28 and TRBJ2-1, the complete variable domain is DVKVTQSSRYLVKRTGEKVFLECVQDMDHENMFWYRQDPGLGLRLIYFSYDVKMKEKGDIPEGYSVSREKKERFSLILESASTNQTSMYLCASNWGTSGANNEQFFGPGTRLTVL.

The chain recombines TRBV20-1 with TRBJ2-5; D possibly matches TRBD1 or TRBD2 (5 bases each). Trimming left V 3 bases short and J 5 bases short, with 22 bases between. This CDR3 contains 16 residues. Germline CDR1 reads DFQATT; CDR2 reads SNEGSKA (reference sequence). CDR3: CSARGPGRDLRETQYF. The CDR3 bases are TGCAGTGCTAGGGGACCGGGACGAGACCTGCGCGAGACCCAGTACTTC.

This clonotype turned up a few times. In DNA form, the CDR3 reads TGCAGTGCTAGACAGGGTAGCGAGCAGTACTTC. Its protein is CSARQGSEQYF. This chain links TRBV20-1 with TRBJ2-4; D is perhaps TRBD1 (5 bases). The J call may not be correct, given that the DNA end is closer to TRBJ2-7. The CDR3 spans 11 residues. CDR1 is DFQATT and CDR2 is SNEGSKA in the germline V gene (reference sequence).

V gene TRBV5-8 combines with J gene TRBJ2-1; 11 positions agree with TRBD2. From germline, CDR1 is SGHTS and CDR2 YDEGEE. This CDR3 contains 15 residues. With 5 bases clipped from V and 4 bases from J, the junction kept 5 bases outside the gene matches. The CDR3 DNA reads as TGTGCCAGCAGACCGGGACTAGCGGAATACAATGAGCAGTTCTTC. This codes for CASRPGLAEYNEQFF.

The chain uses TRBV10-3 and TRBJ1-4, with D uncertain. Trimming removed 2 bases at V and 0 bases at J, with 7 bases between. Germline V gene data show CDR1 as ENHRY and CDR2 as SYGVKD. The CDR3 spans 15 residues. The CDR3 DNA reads TGTGCCATCAGTGAGGTAGCTGCAACTAATGAAAAACTGTTTTTT. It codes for CAISEVAATNEKLFF.

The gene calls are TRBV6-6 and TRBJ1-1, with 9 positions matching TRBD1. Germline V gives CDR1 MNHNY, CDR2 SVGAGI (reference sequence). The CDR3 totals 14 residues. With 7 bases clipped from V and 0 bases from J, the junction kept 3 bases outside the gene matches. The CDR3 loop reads CASKYRGLNTEAFF. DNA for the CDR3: TGTGCCAGCAAATACAGGGGGCTGAACACTGAAGCTTTCTTT.

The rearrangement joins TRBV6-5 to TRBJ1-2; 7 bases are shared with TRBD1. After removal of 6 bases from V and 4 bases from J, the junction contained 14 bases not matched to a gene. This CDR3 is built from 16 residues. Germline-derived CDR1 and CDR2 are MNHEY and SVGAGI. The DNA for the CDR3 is TGTGCCAGCAGAGAGGTACCGGGACAGAGGATCTATGGCTACACCTTC. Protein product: CASREVPGQRIYGYTF.

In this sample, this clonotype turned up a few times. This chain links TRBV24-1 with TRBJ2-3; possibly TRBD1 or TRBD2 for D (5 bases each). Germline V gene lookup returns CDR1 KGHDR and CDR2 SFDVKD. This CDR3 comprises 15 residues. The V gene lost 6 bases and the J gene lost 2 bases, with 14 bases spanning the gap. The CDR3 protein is CATSRGAGATDTQYF. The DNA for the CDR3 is TGTGCCACCAGTAGGGGAGCAGGAGCCACAGATACGCAGTATTTT.

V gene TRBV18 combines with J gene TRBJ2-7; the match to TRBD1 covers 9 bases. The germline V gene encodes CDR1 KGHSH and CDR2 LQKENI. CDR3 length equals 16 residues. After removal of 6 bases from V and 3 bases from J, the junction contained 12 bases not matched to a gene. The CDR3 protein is CASSPTPGQGIYEQYF. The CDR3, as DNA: TGTGCCAGCTCCCCTACACCGGGACAGGGAATCTACGAGCAGTACTTC. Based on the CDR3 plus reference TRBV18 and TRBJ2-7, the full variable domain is NAGVMQNPRHLVRRRGQEARLRCSPMKGHSHVYWYRQLPEEGLKFMVYLQKENIIDESGMPKERFSAEFPKEGPSILRIQQVVRGDSAAYFCASSPTPGQGIYEQYFGPGTRLTVT.

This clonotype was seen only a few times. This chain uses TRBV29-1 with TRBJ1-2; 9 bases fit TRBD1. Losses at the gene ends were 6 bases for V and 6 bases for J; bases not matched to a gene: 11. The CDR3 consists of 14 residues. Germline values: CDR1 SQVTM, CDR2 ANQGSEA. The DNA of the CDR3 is TGCAGCGTCGAGAAATCCGGGACAGGGCATGGCTACACCTTC. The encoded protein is CSVEKSGTGHGYTF.

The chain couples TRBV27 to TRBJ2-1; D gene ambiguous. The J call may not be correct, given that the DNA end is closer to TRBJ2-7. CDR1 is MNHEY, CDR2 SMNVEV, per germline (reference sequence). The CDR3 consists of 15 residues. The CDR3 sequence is CASSLSRQVYNEQYF. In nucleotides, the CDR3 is TGTGCCAGCAGTTTATCCAGGCAGGTCTACAATGAGCAGTACTTC.

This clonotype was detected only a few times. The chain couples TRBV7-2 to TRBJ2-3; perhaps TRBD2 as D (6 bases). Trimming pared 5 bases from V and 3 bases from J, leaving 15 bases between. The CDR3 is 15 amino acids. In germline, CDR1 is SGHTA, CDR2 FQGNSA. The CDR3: CASSPRDLGTDTQYF. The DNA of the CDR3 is TGTGCCAGCAGCCCGAGGGACTTGGGGACAGATACGCAGTATTTT.

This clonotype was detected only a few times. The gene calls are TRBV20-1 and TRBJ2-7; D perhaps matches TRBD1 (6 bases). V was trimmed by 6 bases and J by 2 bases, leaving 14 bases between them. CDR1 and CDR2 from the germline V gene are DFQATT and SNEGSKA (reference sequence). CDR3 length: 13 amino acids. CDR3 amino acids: CSAQTGWTYEQYF. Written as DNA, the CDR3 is TGCAGTGCCCAGACAGGATGGACCTACGAGCAGTACTTC.

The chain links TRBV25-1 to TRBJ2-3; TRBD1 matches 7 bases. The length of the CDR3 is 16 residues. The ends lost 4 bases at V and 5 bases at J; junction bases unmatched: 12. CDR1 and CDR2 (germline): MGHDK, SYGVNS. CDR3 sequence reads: CASSVYRGEVRDTQYF. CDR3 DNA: TGTGCCAGCAGTGTCTACAGGGGAGAGGTCAGAGATACGCAGTATTTT.